The present TCR beta chain was sequenced within a study of T cell responses to AZD1222 COVID-19 vaccine. Assay: immunoSEQ multiplex PCR; the TCRdb copy retains only in-frame clones and omits some. The table shows around 150,000 clones, with around 84% occurring only once. The CDR3 spans 14 residues. Germline CDR1 reads SQVTM; CDR2 reads ANQGSEA. V was trimmed by 0 bases and J by 3 bases, leaving 11 bases between them. The V call is TRBV29-1, the J call TRBJ1-2, with TRBD1 as a possible D gene (6 bases). This sample comprised peripheral blood, obtained on day 0 of AZD1222 vaccination. The clonotype was recovered from an adult in good health. CDR3 coding DNA: TGCAGCGTTGAAGAGAGGGGGGTCTACTATGGCTACACCTTC. This encodes CSVEERGVYYGYTF.